This T cell receptor beta chain was profiled in a study of blood T cell repertoires in COVID-19. About the research overall: Sources were T cells, B-cell-depleted T cells, or PBMCs; the material itself was cDNA or gDNA.

As processed by the authors: For nucleated cells, counts were estimated from reference gene primer amplification. This table comes from immunoSEQ multiplex PCR, and its TCRdb copy is limited to in-frame clones, with some not included. Clone size and the V and J calls come from that table; the DNA yielded D and trimming. The sample holds around 150,000 clones, around nine tenths seen once. With V trimmed by 4 bases and J by 1 base, 2 bases remained unmatched. The CDR3 has 15 amino acids. Germline V gene data show CDR1 as SGHVS and CDR2 as FQNEAQ. Source material: peripheral blood. This chain links TRBV7-8 with TRBJ2-7; 12 bases fit TRBD2. The sequence came from a human donor in a cohort sampled during active COVID-19. The CDR3 DNA sequence: TGTGCCAGCAGCTCTGGGACTAGCGGGTCCTACGAGCAGTACTTC. The encoded protein is CASSSGTSGSYEQYF. Full variable domain (rest looked up from reference TRBV7-8 and TRBJ2-7): GAGVSQSPRYKVAKRGQDVALRCDPISGHVSLFWYQQALGQGPEFLTYFQNEAQLDKSGLPSDRFFAERPEGSVSTLKIQRTQQEDSAVYLCASSSGTSGSYEQYFGPGTRLTVT.